The present entry profiles one T cell receptor (beta chain) with its context. It lacks a known antigen. There are no base qualities to consult, and no much larger clone falls within one base. The data derive from a study of blood T cell repertoires in COVID-19 (dated by TCRdb to 2018 to 2021). Background for the entire study: Collaborator samples came from the United States, Italy and Spain and covered acute and convalescent phases of COVID-19. Subjects who had been exposed to COVID-19, were actively infected with it, or had recovered from it provided the deeply sampled blood TCRbeta repertoires that made up the dataset. The samples were drawn from the first 160 participants of the ongoing ImmuneRACE study and from some 1,300 subjects provided by 6 global collaborators. The repertoires were released in a freely available public database intended as a resource for research on the immune response to SARS-CoV-2. The sample metadata nearly always contained a de-identified subject ID, COVID-19 status, age in years and sex. The material from the prospective study consisted of cDNA or gDNA derived from T cells, B-cell-depleted T cells, or PBMCs. Where available, HLA class I and class II types were taken from metadata supplied by the sample provider and were not determined by assay-based typing.

V sheds 2 bases and J sheds 5 bases, leaving 10 bases between their ends. CDR1 and CDR2 were assigned from the germline V gene (reference sequence) as LGHDT and YNNKEL. The CDR3, cysteine through phenylalanine, is 14 amino acids long. CDR3 DNA only is kept here, 42 bases in frame from base 1. A second Seattle source provided samples from volunteer blood donors who had recovered from COVID-19. The collaborating institutions used their own protocols to collect whole blood in K2EDTA tubes. Collaborator samples were shipped for TCRbeta analysis as frozen whole blood, isolated PBMCs, or DNA extracted from either sample type. TCRbeta CDR3 regions were amplified from genomic DNA using the immunoSEQ Assay, a bias-controlled multiplex PCR. The original pipeline was this. Nucleated cell counts per sample were estimated from amplification of reference gene primers within the assay. To quantify the absolute abundance of each unique TCRbeta CDR3 rearrangement, sequence reads were collapsed and filtered. Productive Simpson clonality was computed per sample as the square root of Simpson's diversity index over productive rearrangements. TCRdb mirrors the immuneACCESS table, restricted to in-frame sequences. Some clones are absent from its copies; in checked studies, under half trace to an unresolved V gene, and the reason for the others is unknown. V, J and clone size reflect that table, while D and trimming were determined from the DNA. The sample includes around 140,000 clones, with 80% observed a single time. The ten biggest clones cover about 4% of the sample.

Summary of the overall study and its limitations: The quantity of clinical and demographic metadata differed by source and by participant and was supplied without curation.

This receptor was identified in an older man who had recovered from COVID-19. Input material: peripheral blood. The chain uses TRBV3-1 (or the pseudogene TRBV3-2) and TRBJ1-5, with no confident D gene call. For the CDR3, the sequence is CASSQRGTDQPQHF. The DNA sequence reads TGTGCCAGCAGCCAACGGGGTACGGATCAGCCCCAGCATTTT.